This T cell receptor beta chain derives from a study of blood T cell repertoires in COVID-19. Study overall: Sample material is recorded as cDNA or gDNA derived from T cells, B-cell-depleted T cells, or PBMCs.

The CDR3 contains 16 residues. The germline gives CDR1 SGDLS, CDR2 YYNGEE. Germline trimming cut 4 bases from V and 4 bases from J; bases unmatched to any gene: 10. Clones were sequenced by immunoSEQ multiplex PCR, and TCRdb holds only the in-frame ones, with some missing. The table shows hundreds of thousands of clones, with 85% occurring only once. This clone was seen a handful of times. The clonotype was recovered from a woman between 25 and 40 years old who had been exposed to COVID-19. This rearrangement joins TRBV9 to TRBJ2-1, with 8 bases fitting TRBD1. The sequencing sample was made of PBMCs or T cells enriched from blood (not recorded which). CDR3 region: CASSPLGGTGYNEQFF. CDR3 DNA: TGTGCCAGCAGCCCCCTAGGGGGGACAGGATACAATGAGCAGTTCTTC.